The present TCR beta chain was sequenced within a study of shared clonotypes between healthy human individuals. This CDR3 comprises 15 residues. The naive CD8 population came from CD45RO-negative cells selected for CCR7, without terminally differentiated effector memory CD45RA+ cells. Some clones are missing from TCRdb's copy, which holds only in-frame ones; the method was immunoSEQ multiplex PCR. The data hold some 600,000 clones, with approximately 96% observed a single time. The material sequenced was naive CD8+ T cells sorted from blood. The rearrangement joins TRBV1 to TRBJ2-3; TRBD2, the table's D call, was not compared with the DNA. TRBV1 is a known pseudogene. The sequence derives from a woman under 40 in good health. CDR3 protein: CTSSQRRECGDTQYF. In nucleotides, the CDR3 is TGCACCAGCAGCCAACGGCGGGAGTGTGGAGATACGCAGTATTTT.